One sample yielded the 24 T cell receptor beta chains listed below, sequenced in a study of blood T cell repertoires in COVID-19. The data were produced by immunoSEQ multiplex PCR, yet TCRdb's version contains in-frame clones alone and is incomplete. The sample has 110,000 or so clones, roughly 85% seen once. Material for sequencing was peripheral blood. All receptors come from an older woman with COVID-19, enrolled during active disease.

The V gene is TRBV5-1, the J gene TRBJ2-7, with 12 bases that match TRBD2. This CDR3 has 15 amino acids. With V trimmed by 5 bases and J by 3 bases, 6 bases remained unmatched. Germline CDR1 reads SGHRS; CDR2 reads YFSETQ. The CDR3 loop reads CASSFGLAGIYEQYF. DNA for the CDR3: TGCGCCAGCAGTTTTGGACTAGCGGGGATCTACGAGCAGTACTTC.

The CDR3 nucleotides are TGTGCCAGCAGCCTACAACAGGGCACCTACGAGCAGTACTTC. Translating gives CASSLQQGTYEQYF. The V call is TRBV7-3, the J call TRBJ2-7, with D perhaps TRBD1 (6 bases). V lost 5 bases and J lost 2, with 13 bases in between. Germline CDR1 and CDR2: SGHTA and FQGTGA. CDR3 length equals 14 residues.

V and J are TRBV3-1 (or the pseudogene TRBV3-2) and TRBJ2-5; D gene uncertain. V shed 5 bases and J shed 1 base, with 5 bases lying between them. Germline CDR1 is LGHDT and CDR2 is YNNKEL (reference sequence). CDR3 size: 12 residues. CDR3: CASSVLQETQYF. The DNA for the CDR3 is TGTGCCAGCAGCGTACTCCAAGAGACCCAGTACTTC.

The chain employs TRBV4-2 and TRBJ2-1; 9 bases agree with TRBD1. The CDR3 runs to 19 residues. Per germline, CDR1 LGHNA and CDR2 YNFKEQ. After removal of 1 base from V and 8 bases from J, the junction contained 18 bases not matched to a gene. CDR3 coding DNA: TGTGCCAGCAGCCAAGCAGGGAGAACCGGGACAGGGAAGGGGGATGAGCAGTTCTTC. Its translation: CASSQAGRTGTGKGDEQFF.

This clone was seen ten or more times. The V gene is TRBV4-1, the J gene TRBJ1-2; maybe TRBD1 (6 bases). Germline-derived CDR1 and CDR2 are MGHRA and YSYEKL. The CDR3 has 16 amino acids. The germline V and J ends were trimmed by 4 bases and 6 bases, with 21 bases remaining between them. CDR3 in DNA: TGCGCCAGCAGCCCTGGACAGACCCCAGACTTTGATGGCTACACCTTC. Protein: CASSPGQTPDFDGYTF.

The chain couples TRBV10-2 to TRBJ1-1, with TRBD1 matching 8 bases. Germline CDR1 and CDR2: WSHSY and SAAADI. The trim removed 4 bases at V and 6 bases at J, leaving 4 bases unmatched. The CDR3 is 13 residues long. This chain's CDR3 is CASSGNRGAEAFF. The CDR3 DNA sequence: TGCGCCAGCAGTGGTAACAGGGGGGCTGAAGCTTTCTTT.

The J gene is TRBJ2-7, the V gene TRBV30; 9 positions match TRBD1. V trimming: 8 bases; J trimming: 4 bases; junction bases outside the gene matches: 6. Germline CDR1 and CDR2: GTSNPN and SVGIG (reference sequence). This CDR3 region has 12 residues. In DNA, the CDR3 is TGTGCCGGCGACAGGGGGTCATACGAGCAGTACTTC. This codes for CAGDRGSYEQYF.

The J gene is TRBJ1-1, the V gene TRBV11-2; the match to TRBD1 covers 11 bases. This CDR3 region has 19 residues. V lost 3 bases to trimming and J lost 4 bases; unmatched junction nucleotides: 16. Looked up from germline, CDR1 is SGHAT and CDR2 is FQNNGV. CDR3 amino acids: CASSLVFRDRGARGTEAFF. The CDR3 DNA reads TGTGCCAGCAGCTTGGTATTCCGGGACAGGGGGGCCCGGGGCACTGAAGCTTTCTTT. Using reference TRBV11-2 and TRBJ1-1 for the parts outside the CDR3, the full variable domain is EAGVAQSPRYKIIEKRQSVAFWCNPISGHATLYWYQQILGQGPKLLIQFQNNGVVDDSQLPKDRFSAERLKGVDSTLKIQPAKLEDSAVYLCASSLVFRDRGARGTEAFFGQGTRLTVV.

V is TRBV4-2 and J is TRBJ2-7; weak D call: TRBD2 (5 bases). V gave up 0 bases and J gave up 0 bases, with 12 bases separating them. Germline-derived CDR1 and CDR2 are LGHNA and YNFKEQ. The CDR3 extends over 16 amino acids. The CDR3 DNA reads TGTGCCAGCAGCCAAGATAGGGCTACTAGCTCCTACGAGCAGTACTTC. Its translation: CASSQDRATSSYEQYF.

The chain employs TRBV12-3 or TRBV12-4 and TRBJ1-6; 9 bases match TRBD1. V shed 5 bases, J shed 8 bases, and the junction held 1 base outside the gene matches. The CDR3 runs 13 residues. The CDR3 loop reads CASSRQGDSPLHF. The CDR3 bases are TGTGCCAGCAGTCGACAGGGGGATTCACCCCTCCACTTT.

The CDR3: CASSPTRKGDGFQPQHF. CDR3 in DNA: TGTGCCAGCAGTCCCACCCGGAAAGGGGATGGGTTTCAGCCCCAGCATTTT. This rearrangement joins TRBV6-6 to TRBJ1-5; a weak D match, TRBD1 (5 bases). Trimming stripped 5 bases from V and 6 bases from J, with 23 bases between. The CDR3 is 17 amino acids. Germline V gene lookup returns CDR1 MNHNY and CDR2 SVGAGI (reference sequence).

The CDR3 loop reads CASSLRRGLDTDTQYF. The CDR3 region has the DNA TGTGCCAGCAGCTTGAGAAGGGGGCTGGACACAGATACGCAGTATTTT. V and J are TRBV5-4 and TRBJ2-3, with 7 bases matching TRBD1. The germline V gene encodes CDR1 SGHNT and CDR2 YYREEE (reference sequence). This CDR3 is built from 16 residues. V shed 1 base, J shed 2 bases, and the junction held 7 bases outside the gene matches.

This chain links TRBV18 with TRBJ1-1; perhaps TRBD1 as D (5 bases). V dropped 3 bases and J dropped 2 bases, with 7 bases sitting between them. Germline assignment: CDR1 KGHSH and CDR2 LQKENI. The CDR3 has 13 residues. In DNA, the CDR3 is TGTGCCAGCTCACCCGGACAAAACACTGAAGCTTTCTTT. Translation gives CASSPGQNTEAFF.

The genes are TRBV7-9 and TRBJ2-2; D unclear. V was trimmed by 2 bases and J by 5 bases, leaving 6 bases between them. Germline V gives CDR1 SEHNR, CDR2 FQNEAQ (reference sequence). The CDR3 spans 13 residues. The chain's CDR3 is CASSLQVTGELFF. The CDR3 DNA sequence: TGTGCCAGCAGCTTACAGGTGACCGGGGAGCTGTTTTTT.

The chain employs TRBV7-8 and TRBJ1-5; D is ambiguous. From germline, CDR1 is SGHVS and CDR2 FQNEAQ. Deletions cut 9 bases from V and 10 bases from J, with 7 bases between. The CDR3 is made up of 9 amino acids. The CDR3 nucleotides read TGTGCCAGTCCGTCCCCCCAGCATTTT. Residues: CASPSPQHF.

This clone has a handful of counts. This sequence joins TRBV19 and TRBJ1-1; tentatively, D is TRBD1 (5 bases). Germline V gene lookup returns CDR1 LNHDA and CDR2 SQIVND (reference sequence). The CDR3 runs 17 residues. With 7 bases removed from V and 0 bases from J, the gap between germline ends came to 21 bases. DNA for the CDR3: TGTGCCAGTACCCCCCGCGGGGACCGACCGATGAACACTGAAGCTTTCTTT. Its protein is CASTPRGDRPMNTEAFF.

This chain joins TRBV19 and TRBJ1-2; no clear D. V shed 1 base and J shed 5 bases, with 11 bases lying between them. The CDR3 length is 14 residues. Per germline, CDR1 LNHDA and CDR2 SQIVND (reference sequence). CDR3 nucleotides: TGTGCCAGTAGTATAGCGGGATTTCTATATGGCTACACCTTC. This gives the protein CASSIAGFLYGYTF.

The chain carries TRBV2 and TRBJ1-2; unclear D gene. The CDR3 has 12 amino acids. Germline V gives CDR1 SNHLY, CDR2 FYNNEI. Trimming cost V 5 bases and J 1 base, with 5 bases left between them. The CDR3 reads CASSPVNYGYTF. The CDR3 bases are TGTGCCAGCAGTCCCGTTAACTATGGCTACACCTTC.

This clone was counted a single time. The chain joins TRBV11-2 to TRBJ2-7, with 10 bases aligning to TRBD2. The CDR3 contains 15 residues. The trim removed 1 base at V and 7 bases at J, leaving 7 bases unmatched. From germline, CDR1 is SGHAT and CDR2 FQNNGV. The CDR3 spells CASSLGVAGGEEQYF. The CDR3 DNA is TGTGCCAGCAGCTTAGGGGTAGCGGGGGGAGAGGAGCAGTACTTC.

The chain links TRBV4-1 to TRBJ2-1; possibly TRBD2 for D (7 bases). Trimming cost V 4 bases and J 4 bases, with 26 bases left between them. The germline gives CDR1 MGHRA, CDR2 YSYEKL. CDR3 size: 19 residues. The CDR3 DNA reads as TGCGCCAGCAGCCGCTCAGGCAGCGTAGGGGGGGCCTCTTACAATGAGCAGTTCTTC. Translating gives CASSRSGSVGGASYNEQFF.

The chain joins TRBV5-4 to TRBJ2-5; TRBD2 aligns across 10 bases. Per the germline V gene, CDR1 is SGHNT and CDR2 is YYREEE (reference sequence). This CDR3 is built from 14 residues. V lost 5 bases to trimming and J lost 6 bases; unmatched junction nucleotides: 7. This CDR3 is CASSRVAGGQTQYF. CDR3 coding DNA: TGTGCCAGCAGTAGGGTAGCGGGGGGCCAGACCCAGTACTTC.

This clone was recorded only once. The chain recombines TRBV6-1 with TRBJ1-4; D remains ambiguous. The CDR3 is 14 amino acids. Trimming shortened V by 3 bases and J by 0 bases, and 5 bases separated the two germline ends. From germline, CDR1 is MNHNS and CDR2 SASEGT. In DNA, the CDR3 is TGTGCCAGCAGTGACAGCGCAACTAATGAAAAACTGTTTTTT. This sequence encodes CASSDSATNEKLFF.

V gene TRBV5-1 combines with J gene TRBJ2-3; D not resolved. The germline gives CDR1 SGHRS, CDR2 YFSETQ. CDR3 length equals 16 residues. Trimming pared 0 bases from V and 1 base from J, leaving 12 bases between. CDR3 sequence (DNA): TGCGCCAGCAGCTTGGGTGCCGACATACGCACAGATACGCAGTATTTT. It is translated as CASSLGADIRTDTQYF.

CDR3 sequence (DNA): TGTGCCAGCGATGTACAACGCAATCAGCCCCAGCATTTT. It specifies CASDVQRNQPQHF. The rearrangement joins TRBV2 to TRBJ1-5; no definite D call. Trimming shortened V by 8 bases and J by 2 bases, and 10 bases separated the two germline ends. Germline V gene data show CDR1 as SNHLY and CDR2 as FYNNEI. The CDR3 extends over 13 amino acids.